This T cell receptor beta chain is from a study of blood T cells in healthy people across ages. The CDR3 spans 15 residues. Germline trimming cut 4 bases from V and 4 bases from J; bases unmatched to any gene: 7. Germline V lookup: CDR1 SEHNR, CDR2 FQNEAQ (reference sequence). Through a sample-barcoded 5' primer and a J-beta primer mix, a second PCR was run for roughly 6 to 12 cycles. One entry per CDR3 protein results from TCRdb running MiXCR on the 5' RACE reads. This sample has 1.6 million or so distinct CDR3 sequences, with about 35% found just once. The sequencing input was blood. The rearrangement uses TRBV7-9 and TRBJ2-7; TRBD1 matches 10 bases. This TCR was recovered from a woman aged 30 to 39 in good health. The CDR3 loop is CASSWGQGLEYEQYF. The CDR3 nucleotides read TGTGCCAGCAGCTGGGGACAGGGGCTGGAGTACGAGCAGTACTTC.